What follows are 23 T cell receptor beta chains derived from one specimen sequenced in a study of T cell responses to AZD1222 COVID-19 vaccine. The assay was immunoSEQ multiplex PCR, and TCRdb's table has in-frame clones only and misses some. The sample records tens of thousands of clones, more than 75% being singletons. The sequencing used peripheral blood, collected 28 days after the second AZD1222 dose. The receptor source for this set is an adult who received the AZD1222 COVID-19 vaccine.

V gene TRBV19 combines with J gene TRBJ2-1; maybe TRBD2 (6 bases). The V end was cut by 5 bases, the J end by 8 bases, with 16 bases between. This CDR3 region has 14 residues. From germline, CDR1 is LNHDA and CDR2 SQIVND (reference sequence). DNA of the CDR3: TGTGCCAGTAGTTCCAGGACGGGAGCGGATGAGCAGTTCTTC. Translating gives CASSSRTGADEQFF.

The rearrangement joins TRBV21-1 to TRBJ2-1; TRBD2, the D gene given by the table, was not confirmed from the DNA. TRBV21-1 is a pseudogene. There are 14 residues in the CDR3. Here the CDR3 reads CARRLRDTYNEQFF. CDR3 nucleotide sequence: TGTGCCAGGAGACTCAGAGATACGTACAATGAGCAGTTCTTC.

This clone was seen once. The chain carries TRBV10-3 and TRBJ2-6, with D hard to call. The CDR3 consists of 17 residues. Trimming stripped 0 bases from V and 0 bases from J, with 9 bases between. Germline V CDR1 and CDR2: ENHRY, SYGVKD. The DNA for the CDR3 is TGTGCCATCAGTGAGTCGATTTCGAGCTCTGGGGCCAACGTCCTGACTTTC. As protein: CAISESISSSGANVLTF.

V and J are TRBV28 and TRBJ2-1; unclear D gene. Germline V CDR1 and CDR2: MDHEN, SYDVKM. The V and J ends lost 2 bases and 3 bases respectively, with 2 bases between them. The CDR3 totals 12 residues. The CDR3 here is CASSLLYNEQFF. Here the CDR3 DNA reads TGTGCCAGCAGTTTACTCTACAATGAGCAGTTCTTC.

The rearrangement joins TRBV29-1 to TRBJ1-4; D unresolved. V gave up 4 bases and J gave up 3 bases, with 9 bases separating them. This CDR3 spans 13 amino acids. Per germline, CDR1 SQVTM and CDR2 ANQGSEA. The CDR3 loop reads CSVAHGANEKLFF. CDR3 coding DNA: TGCAGCGTTGCTCACGGAGCTAATGAAAAACTGTTTTTT. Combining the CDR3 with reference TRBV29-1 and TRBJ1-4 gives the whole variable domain SAVISQKPSRDICQRGTSLTIQCQVDSQVTMMFWYRQQPGQSLTLIATANQGSEATYESGFVIDKFPISRPNLTFSTLTVSNMSPEDSSIYLCSVAHGANEKLFFGSGTQLSVL.

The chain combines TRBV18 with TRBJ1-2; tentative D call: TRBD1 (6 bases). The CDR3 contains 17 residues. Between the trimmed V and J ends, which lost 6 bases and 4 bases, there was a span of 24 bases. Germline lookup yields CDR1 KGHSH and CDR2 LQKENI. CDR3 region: CASSPLSGGPKFYGYTF. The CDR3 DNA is TGTGCCAGCTCCCCCCTCTCCGGGGGGCCCAAATTCTATGGCTACACCTTC.

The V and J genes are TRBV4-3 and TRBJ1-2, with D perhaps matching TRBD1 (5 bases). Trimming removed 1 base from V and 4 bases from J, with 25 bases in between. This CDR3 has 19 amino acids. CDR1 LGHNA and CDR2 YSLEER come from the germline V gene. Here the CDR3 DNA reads TGCGCCAGCAGCCAAGTAAAAACCTCACGAGTGACAGAAAGCTATGGCTACACCTTC. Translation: CASSQVKTSRVTESYGYTF.

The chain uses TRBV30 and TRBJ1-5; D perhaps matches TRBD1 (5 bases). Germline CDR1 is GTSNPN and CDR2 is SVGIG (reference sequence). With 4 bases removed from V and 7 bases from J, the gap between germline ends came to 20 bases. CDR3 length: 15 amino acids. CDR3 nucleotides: TGTGCCTGGACCCGAAAGGGCAGGGTAGACCAGCCCCAGCATTTT. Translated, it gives CAWTRKGRVDQPQHF.

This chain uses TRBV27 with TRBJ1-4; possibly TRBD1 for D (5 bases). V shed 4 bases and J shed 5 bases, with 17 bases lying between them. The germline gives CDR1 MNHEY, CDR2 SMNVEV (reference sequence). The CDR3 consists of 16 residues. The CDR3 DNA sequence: TGTGCCAGCAGTTCATACAATTCGGGACTAAATGAAAAACTGTTTTTT. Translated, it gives CASSSYNSGLNEKLFF.

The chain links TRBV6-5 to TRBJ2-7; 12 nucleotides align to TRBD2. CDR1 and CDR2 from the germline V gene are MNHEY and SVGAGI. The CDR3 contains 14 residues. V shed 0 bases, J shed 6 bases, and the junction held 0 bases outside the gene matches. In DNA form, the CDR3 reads TGTGCCAGCAGTTACTCGACTAGCGGGGGCGAGCAGTACTTC. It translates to CASSYSTSGGEQYF.

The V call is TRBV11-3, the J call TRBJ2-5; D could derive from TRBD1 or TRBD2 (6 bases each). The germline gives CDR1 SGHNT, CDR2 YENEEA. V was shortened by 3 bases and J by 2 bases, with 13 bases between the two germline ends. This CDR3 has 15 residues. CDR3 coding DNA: TGTGCCAGCAGCTTGGGTGGGGGGCGACAAGAGACCCAGTACTTC. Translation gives CASSLGGGRQETQYF.

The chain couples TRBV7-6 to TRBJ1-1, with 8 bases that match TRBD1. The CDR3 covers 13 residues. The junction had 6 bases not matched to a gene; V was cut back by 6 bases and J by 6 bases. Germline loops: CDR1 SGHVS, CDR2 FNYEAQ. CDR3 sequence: CASSGQGNSEAFF. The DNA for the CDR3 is TGTGCCAGCAGTGGACAGGGCAACTCTGAAGCTTTCTTT.

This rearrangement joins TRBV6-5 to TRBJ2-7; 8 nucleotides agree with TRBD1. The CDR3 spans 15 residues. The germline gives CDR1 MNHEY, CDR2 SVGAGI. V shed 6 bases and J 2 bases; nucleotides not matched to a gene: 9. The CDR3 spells CASRGFDRGTYEQYF. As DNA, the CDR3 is TGTGCCAGCAGGGGCTTCGACAGGGGAACCTACGAGCAGTACTTC.

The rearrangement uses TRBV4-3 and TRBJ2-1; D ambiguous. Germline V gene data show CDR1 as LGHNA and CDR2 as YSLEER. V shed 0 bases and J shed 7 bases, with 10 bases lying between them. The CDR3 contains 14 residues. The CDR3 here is CASSQDLAPNEQFF. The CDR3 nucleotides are TGCGCCAGCAGCCAAGATTTAGCCCCGAATGAGCAGTTCTTC.

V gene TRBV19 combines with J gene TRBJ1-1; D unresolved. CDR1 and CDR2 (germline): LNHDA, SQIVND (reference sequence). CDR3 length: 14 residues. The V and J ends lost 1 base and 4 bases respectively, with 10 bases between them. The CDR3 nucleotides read TGTGCCAGTAGTATAGGCGGAGATGGCACTGAAGCTTTCTTT. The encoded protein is CASSIGGDGTEAFF. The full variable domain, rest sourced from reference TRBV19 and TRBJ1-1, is DGGITQSPKYLFRKEGQNVTLSCEQNLNHDAMYWYRQDPGQGLRLIYYSQIVNDFQKGDIAEGYSVSREKKESFPLTVTSAQKNPTAFYLCASSIGGDGTEAFFGQGTRLTVV.

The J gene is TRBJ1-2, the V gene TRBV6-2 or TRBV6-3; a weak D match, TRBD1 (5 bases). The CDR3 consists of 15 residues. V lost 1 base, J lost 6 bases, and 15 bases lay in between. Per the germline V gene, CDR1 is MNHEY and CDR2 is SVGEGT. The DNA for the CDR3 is TGTGCCAGCAGTTACTTCGATCCAGGGACCCATGGCTACACCTTC. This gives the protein CASSYFDPGTHGYTF.

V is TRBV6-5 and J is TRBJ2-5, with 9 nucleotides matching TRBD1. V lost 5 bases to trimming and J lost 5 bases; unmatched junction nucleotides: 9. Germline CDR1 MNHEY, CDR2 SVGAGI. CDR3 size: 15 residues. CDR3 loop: CASSRTGGDGETQYF. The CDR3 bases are TGTGCCAGCAGTAGAACAGGGGGCGATGGGGAGACCCAGTACTTC.

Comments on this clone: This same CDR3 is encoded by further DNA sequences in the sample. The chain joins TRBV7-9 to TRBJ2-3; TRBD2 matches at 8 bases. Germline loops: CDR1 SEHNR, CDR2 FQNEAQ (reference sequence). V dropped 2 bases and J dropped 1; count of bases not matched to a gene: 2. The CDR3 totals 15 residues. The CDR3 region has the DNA TGTGCCAGCAGCTTACTAGCGGGTGGCACAGATACGCAGTATTTT. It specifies CASSLLAGGTDTQYF.

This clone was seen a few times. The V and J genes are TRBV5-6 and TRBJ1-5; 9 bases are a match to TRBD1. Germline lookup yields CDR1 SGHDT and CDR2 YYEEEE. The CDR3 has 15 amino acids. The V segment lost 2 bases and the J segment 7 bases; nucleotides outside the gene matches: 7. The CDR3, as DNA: TGTGCCAGCAGCTTCGGGGGGACAGGGAAACAGCCCCAGCATTTT. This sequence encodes CASSFGGTGKQPQHF.

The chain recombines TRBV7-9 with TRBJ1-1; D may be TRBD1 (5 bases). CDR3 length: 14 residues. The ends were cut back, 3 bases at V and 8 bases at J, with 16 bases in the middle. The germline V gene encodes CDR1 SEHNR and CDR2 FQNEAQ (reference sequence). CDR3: CASSFSWGEIEAFF. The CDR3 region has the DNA TGTGCCAGCAGCTTTTCTTGGGGGGAGATCGAAGCTTTCTTT.

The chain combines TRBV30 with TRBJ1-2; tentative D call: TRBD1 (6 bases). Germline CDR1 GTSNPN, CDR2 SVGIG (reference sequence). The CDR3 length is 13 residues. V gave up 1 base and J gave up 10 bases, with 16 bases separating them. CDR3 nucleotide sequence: TGTGCCTGGAGTGCAGACAGGATCTCTTACTACACCTTC. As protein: CAWSADRISYYTF.

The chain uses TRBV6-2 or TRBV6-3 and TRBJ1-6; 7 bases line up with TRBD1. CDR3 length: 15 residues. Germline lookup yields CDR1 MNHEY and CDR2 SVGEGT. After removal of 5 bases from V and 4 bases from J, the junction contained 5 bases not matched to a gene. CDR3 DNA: TGTGCCAGCAGTGGGACAGCCGATTATAATTCACCCCTCCACTTT. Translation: CASSGTADYNSPLHF.

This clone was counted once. The CDR3 DNA reads TGTGCCAGCAGGGGAACAGGTCGGAATCAGCCCCAGCATTTT. Translating it yields CASRGTGRNQPQHF. The gene calls are TRBV2 and TRBJ1-5, with a tentative D call TRBD1 (5 bases). V lost 6 bases, J lost 4 bases, and 13 bases lay in between. Germline values: CDR1 SNHLY, CDR2 FYNNEI. The CDR3 has 14 residues.